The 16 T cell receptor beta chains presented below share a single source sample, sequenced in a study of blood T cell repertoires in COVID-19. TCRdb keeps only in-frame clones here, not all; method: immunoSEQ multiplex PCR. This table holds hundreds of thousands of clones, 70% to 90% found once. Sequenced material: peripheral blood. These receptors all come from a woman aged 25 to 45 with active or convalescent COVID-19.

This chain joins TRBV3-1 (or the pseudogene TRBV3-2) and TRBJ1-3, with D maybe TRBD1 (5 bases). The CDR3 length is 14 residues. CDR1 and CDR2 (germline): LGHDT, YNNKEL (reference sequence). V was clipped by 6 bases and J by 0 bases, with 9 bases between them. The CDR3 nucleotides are TGTGCCAGCAGTCGACAGAACTCTGGAAACACCATATATTTT. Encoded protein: CASSRQNSGNTIYF.

The CDR3 sequence is CASRRGLFAFF. For the CDR3, the DNA is TGTGCCAGTAGACGGGGGTTGTTTGCTTTCTTT. The chain employs TRBV19 and TRBJ1-1, with D perhaps matching TRBD1 (5 bases). The CDR3 is 11 residues long. The V and J ends lost 6 bases and 11 bases respectively, with 13 bases between them. The germline V gene has CDR1 LNHDA and CDR2 SQIVND (reference sequence).

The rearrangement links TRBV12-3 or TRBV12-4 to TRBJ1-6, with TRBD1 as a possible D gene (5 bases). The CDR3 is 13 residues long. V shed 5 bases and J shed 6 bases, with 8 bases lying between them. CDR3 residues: CASSEQVNSPLHF. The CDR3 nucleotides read TGTGCCAGCAGTGAACAGGTTAATTCACCCCTCCACTTT.

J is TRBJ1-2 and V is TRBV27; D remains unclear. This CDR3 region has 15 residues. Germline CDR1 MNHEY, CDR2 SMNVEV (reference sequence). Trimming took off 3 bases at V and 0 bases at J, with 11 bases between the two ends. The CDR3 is CASSLGSPTNYGYTF. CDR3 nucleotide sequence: TGTGCCAGCAGTTTGGGCAGCCCGACTAACTATGGCTACACCTTC.

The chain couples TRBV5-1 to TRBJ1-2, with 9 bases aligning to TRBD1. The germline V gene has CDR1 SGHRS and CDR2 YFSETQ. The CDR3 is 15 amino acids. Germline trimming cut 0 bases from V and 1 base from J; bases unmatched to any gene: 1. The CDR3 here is CASSLGTGDNYGYTF. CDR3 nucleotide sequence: TGCGCCAGCAGCTTGGGGACAGGGGATAACTATGGCTACACCTTC.

This chain's CDR3 is CASSLEGYPGQGWETQYF. In DNA, the CDR3 is TGCGCCAGCAGCTTGGAAGGCTATCCGGGACAGGGATGGGAGACCCAGTACTTC. V and J are TRBV5-1 and TRBJ2-5; TRBD1 aligns across 9 bases. Germline values: CDR1 SGHRS, CDR2 YFSETQ. After removal of 0 bases from V and 5 bases from J, the junction contained 14 bases not matched to a gene. CDR3 size: 18 residues. Variable domain in full (rest from reference TRBV5-1 and TRBJ2-5): KAGVTQTPRYLIKTRGQQVTLSCSPISGHRSVSWYQQTPGQGLQFLFEYFSETQRNKGNFPGRFSGRQFSNSRSEMNVSTLELGDSALYLCASSLEGYPGQGWETQYFGPGTRLLVL.

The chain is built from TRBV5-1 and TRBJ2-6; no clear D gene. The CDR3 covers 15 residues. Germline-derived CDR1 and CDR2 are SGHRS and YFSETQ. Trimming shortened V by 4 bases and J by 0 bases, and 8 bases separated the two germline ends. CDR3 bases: TGCGCCAGCAGCGAACAACCCTCTGGGGCCAACGTCCTGACTTTC. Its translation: CASSEQPSGANVLTF.

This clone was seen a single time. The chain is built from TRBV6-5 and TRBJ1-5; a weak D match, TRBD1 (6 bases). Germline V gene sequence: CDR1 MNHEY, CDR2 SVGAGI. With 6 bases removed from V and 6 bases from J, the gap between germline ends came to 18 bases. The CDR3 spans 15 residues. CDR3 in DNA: TGTGCCAGCAGCCGGGGGGTACAACAGGGTCAGCCCCAGCATTTT. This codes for CASSRGVQQGQPQHF.

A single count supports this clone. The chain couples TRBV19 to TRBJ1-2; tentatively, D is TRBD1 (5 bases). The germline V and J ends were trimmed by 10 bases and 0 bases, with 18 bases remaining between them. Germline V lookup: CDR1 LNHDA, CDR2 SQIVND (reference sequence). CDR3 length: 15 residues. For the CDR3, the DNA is TGTGCCACGCAAGACCACAGGAAGGCTAACTATGGCTACACCTTC. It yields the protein CATQDHRKANYGYTF.

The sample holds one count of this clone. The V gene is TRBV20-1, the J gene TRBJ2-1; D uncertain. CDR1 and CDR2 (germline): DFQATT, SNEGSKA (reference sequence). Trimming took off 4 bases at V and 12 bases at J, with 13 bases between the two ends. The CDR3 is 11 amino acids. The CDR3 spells CSAKDAERQFF. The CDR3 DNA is TGCAGTGCTAAAGACGCCGAGCGGCAGTTCTTC.

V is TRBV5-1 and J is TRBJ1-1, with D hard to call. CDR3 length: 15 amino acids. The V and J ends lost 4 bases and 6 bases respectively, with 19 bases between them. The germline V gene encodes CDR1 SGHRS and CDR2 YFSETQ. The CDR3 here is CASSAGAIDGAEAFF. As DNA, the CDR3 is TGCGCCAGCAGCGCGGGTGCGATTGACGGAGCTGAAGCTTTCTTT.

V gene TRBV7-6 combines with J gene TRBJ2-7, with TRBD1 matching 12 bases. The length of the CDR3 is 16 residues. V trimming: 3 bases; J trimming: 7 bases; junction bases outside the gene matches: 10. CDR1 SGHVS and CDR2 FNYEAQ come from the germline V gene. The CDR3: CASSLEPGQGAREQYF. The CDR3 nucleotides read TGTGCCAGCAGCTTGGAACCGGGACAGGGGGCGAGGGAGCAGTACTTC.

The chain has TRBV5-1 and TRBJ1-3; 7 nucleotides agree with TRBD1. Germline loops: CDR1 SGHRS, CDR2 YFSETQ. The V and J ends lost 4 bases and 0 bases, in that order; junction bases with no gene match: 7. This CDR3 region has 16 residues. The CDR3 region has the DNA TGCGCCAGCAGCCGTGACAGGGATCTCTCTGGAAACACCATATATTTT. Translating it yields CASSRDRDLSGNTIYF.

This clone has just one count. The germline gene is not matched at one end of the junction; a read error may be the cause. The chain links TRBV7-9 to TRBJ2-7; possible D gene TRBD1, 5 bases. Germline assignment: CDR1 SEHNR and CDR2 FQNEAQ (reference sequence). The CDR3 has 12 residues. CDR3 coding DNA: TGTGCCAGCAGCTTAGAGGGGTACGTGCAGTACTTC. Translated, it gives CASSLEGYVQYF.

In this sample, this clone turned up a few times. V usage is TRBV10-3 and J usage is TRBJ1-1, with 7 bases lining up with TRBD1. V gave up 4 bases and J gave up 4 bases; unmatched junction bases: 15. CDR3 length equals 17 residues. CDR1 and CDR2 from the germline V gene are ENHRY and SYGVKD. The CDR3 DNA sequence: TGTGCCATCAGTGCGACACCAGGGGGGAGTCAGACCACTGAAGCTTTCTTT. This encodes CAISATPGGSQTTEAFF.

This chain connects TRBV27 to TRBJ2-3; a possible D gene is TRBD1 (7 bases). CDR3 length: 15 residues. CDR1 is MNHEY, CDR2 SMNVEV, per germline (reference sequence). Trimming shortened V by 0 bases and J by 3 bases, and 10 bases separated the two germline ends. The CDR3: CASSLSAGGTDTQYF. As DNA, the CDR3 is TGTGCCAGCAGTTTATCGGCAGGGGGGACAGATACGCAGTATTTT.